This entry is about one TCR beta chain. The antigen is unknown. These data belong to a study of vaccination effects on CD4 cells after COVID-19. General observations from the study: Healthy vaccinees' vaccine-induced clones included only 1 of 255 cross-reacting with common cold coronaviruses.

Trimming removed 4 bases from V and 6 bases from J; junction bases left unmatched: 3. This CDR3 has 14 amino acids. The germline CDR1 and CDR2 sequences are KGHDR and SFDVKD. Ahead of sequencing, the ViraFEST assay grew antigen-specific CD4+ T cells using viral peptide pools. After less than 11 days in culture, the CD4+ T cells were isolated. Researchers reported culturing a few million PBMC in each well, adding 8 to 10 IU/ml IL-2 and 10 ug/ml peptides. At days 3 and 7, half of the medium was exchanged for IL-2 medium. Clones were read by immunoSEQ multiplex PCR, and TCRdb kept only the in-frame ones, dropping some. The table shows 50,000 or so clones, with around 75% occurring only once.

V and J are TRBV24-1 and TRBJ2-2, with TRBD2 identical over 8 bases. The sequencing used CD4+ T cells from PBMCs cultured with HCoV-229E spike peptides, collected before COVID-19 vaccination. The receptor was isolated from a human donor who received a COVID-19 vaccine. CDR3 nucleotides: TGTGCCACCAGTGACGCTAGCGGGTCCGGGGAGCTGTTTTTT. This translates into CATSDASGSGELFF.